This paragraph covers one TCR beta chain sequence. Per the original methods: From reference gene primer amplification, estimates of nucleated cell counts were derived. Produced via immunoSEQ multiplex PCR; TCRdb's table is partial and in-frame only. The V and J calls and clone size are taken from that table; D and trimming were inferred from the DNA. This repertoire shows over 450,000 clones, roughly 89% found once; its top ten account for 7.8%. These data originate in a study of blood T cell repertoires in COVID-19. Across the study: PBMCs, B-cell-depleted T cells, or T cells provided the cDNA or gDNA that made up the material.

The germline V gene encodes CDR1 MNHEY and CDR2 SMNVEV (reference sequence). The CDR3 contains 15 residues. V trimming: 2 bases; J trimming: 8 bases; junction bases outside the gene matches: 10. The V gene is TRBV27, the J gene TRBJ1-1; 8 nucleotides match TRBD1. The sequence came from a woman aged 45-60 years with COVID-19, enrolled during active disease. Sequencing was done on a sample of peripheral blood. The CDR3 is CASSLAGTGLSEAFF. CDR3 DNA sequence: TGTGCCAGCAGTTTAGCTGGGACAGGTTTATCCGAAGCTTTCTTT.